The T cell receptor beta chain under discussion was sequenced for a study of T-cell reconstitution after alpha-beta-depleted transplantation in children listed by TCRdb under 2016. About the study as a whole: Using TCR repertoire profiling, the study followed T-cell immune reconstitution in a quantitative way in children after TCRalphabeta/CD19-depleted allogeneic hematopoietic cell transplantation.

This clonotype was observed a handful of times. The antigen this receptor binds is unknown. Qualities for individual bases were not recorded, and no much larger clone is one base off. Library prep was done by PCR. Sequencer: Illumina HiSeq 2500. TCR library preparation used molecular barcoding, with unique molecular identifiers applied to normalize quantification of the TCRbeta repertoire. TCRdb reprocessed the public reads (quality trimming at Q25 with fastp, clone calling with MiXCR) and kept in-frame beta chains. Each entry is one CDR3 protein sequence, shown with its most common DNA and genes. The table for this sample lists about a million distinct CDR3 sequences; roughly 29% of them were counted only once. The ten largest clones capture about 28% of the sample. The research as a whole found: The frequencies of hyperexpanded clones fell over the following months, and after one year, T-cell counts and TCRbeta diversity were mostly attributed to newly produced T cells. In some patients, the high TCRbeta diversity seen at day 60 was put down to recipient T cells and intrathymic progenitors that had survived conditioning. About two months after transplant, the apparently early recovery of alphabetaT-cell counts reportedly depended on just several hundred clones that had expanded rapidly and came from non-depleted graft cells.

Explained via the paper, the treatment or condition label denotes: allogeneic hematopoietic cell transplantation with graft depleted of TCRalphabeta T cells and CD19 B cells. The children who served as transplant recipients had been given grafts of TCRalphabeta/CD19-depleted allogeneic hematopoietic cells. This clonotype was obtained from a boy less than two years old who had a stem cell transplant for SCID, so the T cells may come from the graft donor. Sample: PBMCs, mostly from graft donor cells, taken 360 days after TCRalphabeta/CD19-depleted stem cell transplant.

The nucleotide sequence reads TGTGCCAGCACCGGGACTAGCGGGGAGCCCTACGAGCAGTACTTC. It translates to CASTGTSGEPYEQYF. Recombination connected TRBV6-2 or TRBV6-3 to TRBJ2-7; 13 central bases correspond to TRBD2. CDR1 and CDR2 were assigned from the germline V gene as MNHEY and SVGEGT. The cysteine opens and the phenylalanine closes a CDR3 of 15 amino acids. Only CDR3 DNA remains: 45 bases, in frame from the first base. For this chain, trimming is 7 bases at the V end and 2 bases at the J end, and the number of junction bases without a gene match is 5.